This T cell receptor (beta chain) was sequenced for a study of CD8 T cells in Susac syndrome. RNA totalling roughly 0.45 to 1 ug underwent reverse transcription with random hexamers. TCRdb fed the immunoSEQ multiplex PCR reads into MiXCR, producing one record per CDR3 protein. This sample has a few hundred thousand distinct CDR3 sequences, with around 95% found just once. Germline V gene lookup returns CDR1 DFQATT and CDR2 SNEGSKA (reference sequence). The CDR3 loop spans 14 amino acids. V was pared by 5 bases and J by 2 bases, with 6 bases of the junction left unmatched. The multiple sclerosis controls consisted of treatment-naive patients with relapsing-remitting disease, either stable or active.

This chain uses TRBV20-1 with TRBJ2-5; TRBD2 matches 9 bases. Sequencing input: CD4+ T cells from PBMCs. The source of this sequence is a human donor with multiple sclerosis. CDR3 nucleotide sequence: TGCAGTGCTTACCTAGCGGGGTCTCAAGAGACCCAGTACTTC. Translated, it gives CSAYLAGSQETQYF.